Listed here are 22 T cell receptor beta chains from one sample, sequenced in a study of T-cell memory formation after mild COVID-19. A single record per CDR3 protein comes from TCRdb applying MiXCR to the 5' RACE reads. The table has about 620,000 distinct CDR3 sequences, about 20% seen once. The sequencing sample was made of PBMCs or a T cell subset sorted from them (not recorded which). Source of these receptors: an adult woman who had mild COVID-19 (a few samples of this study predate the infection). Cell type and time point are not known.

The rearrangement uses TRBV18 and TRBJ2-7; 8 bases map to TRBD1. Germline-derived CDR1 and CDR2 are KGHSH and LQKENI. V shed 2 bases, J shed 2 bases, and the junction held 5 bases outside the gene matches. CDR3 size: 15 residues. The CDR3, as DNA: TGTGCCAGCTCACCAGGCGGGACAGGTACCTACGAGCAGTACTTC. This sequence encodes CASSPGGTGTYEQYF.

V usage is TRBV5-5 and J usage is TRBJ2-1; 9 nucleotides line up with TRBD2. The CDR3 covers 16 residues. V shed 6 bases, J shed 4 bases, and the junction held 11 bases outside the gene matches. Germline V gene sequence: CDR1 SGHKS, CDR2 YYEKEE (reference sequence). CDR3 sequence (DNA): TGTGCCAGCACCCAGCTTATGACTAGCGGTTACAATGAGCAGTTCTTC. Encoded protein: CASTQLMTSGYNEQFF.

In its sample, this clonotype was seen many times. The chain couples TRBV5-6 to TRBJ2-2; D remains ambiguous. Per the germline V gene, CDR1 is SGHDT and CDR2 is YYEEEE. The V gene lost 0 bases and the J gene lost 3 bases, with 3 bases spanning the gap. The CDR3 consists of 13 residues. CDR3 sequence: CASSLDYTGELFF. As DNA, the CDR3 is TGTGCCAGCAGCTTGGACTACACCGGGGAGCTGTTTTTT. Full variable domain (outside the CDR3, taken from reference TRBV5-6 and TRBJ2-2): DAGVTQSPTHLIKTRGQQVTLRCSPKSGHDTVSWYQQALGQGPQFIFQYYEEEERQRGNFPDRFSGHQFPNYSSELNVNALLLGDSALYLCASSLDYTGELFFGEGSRLTVL.

The sample holds a few counts of this clonotype. The rearrangement links TRBV6-5 to TRBJ1-3; no clear D. With 5 bases removed from V and 1 base from J, the gap between germline ends came to 6 bases. The CDR3 is made up of 13 amino acids. Germline V gene lookup returns CDR1 MNHEY and CDR2 SVGAGI. CDR3 nucleotides: TGTGCCAGCAGTCAGAAGTCTGGAAACACCATATATTTT. It translates to CASSQKSGNTIYF.

In this sample, this clonotype turned up a few times. The chain carries TRBV15 and TRBJ2-3; no definite D call. CDR1 and CDR2 (germline): LNHNV, YYDKDF (reference sequence). Trimming stripped 6 bases from V and 5 bases from J, with 24 bases between. The CDR3 spans 17 residues. The CDR3 protein is CATSPLSSGAVGDTQYF. CDR3 DNA: TGTGCCACCAGTCCCCTCTCCTCGGGCGCCGTAGGAGATACGCAGTATTTT.

This clonotype was seen more than once but under ten times. The gene calls are TRBV25-1 and TRBJ2-1; D possibly corresponds to TRBD2 (6 bases). V was cut by 2 bases and J by 7 bases, with 15 bases left in between. CDR1 and CDR2 from the germline V gene are MGHDK and SYGVNS. The length of the CDR3 is 15 residues. The CDR3 loop reads CASSEVGRGTNEQFF. CDR3 bases: TGTGCCAGCAGTGAAGTCGGGCGGGGCACTAATGAGCAGTTCTTC.

The chain is built from TRBV2 and TRBJ2-1, with 7 bases that match TRBD1. The J segment lost 9 bases and the V segment lost 5 bases, leaving 16 bases of the junction unmatched. Germline-derived CDR1 and CDR2 are SNHLY and FYNNEI. The CDR3 totals 16 residues. CDR3 amino acids: CASSLQGPLGGSEQFF. CDR3 DNA sequence: TGTGCCAGCAGTCTTCAGGGACCTTTAGGGGGCAGTGAGCAGTTCTTC.

The rearrangement joins TRBV11-2 to TRBJ1-3, with D uncertain. CDR3 size: 12 residues. Germline values: CDR1 SGHAT, CDR2 FQNNGV. V gave up 4 bases and J gave up 7 bases, with 8 bases separating them. The CDR3: CASSSGWNTIYF. CDR3 nucleotide sequence: TGTGCCAGCAGCTCCGGATGGAACACCATATATTTT.

The chain has TRBV6-5 and TRBJ2-7; TRBD2 matches 11 bases. Trimming removed 4 bases from V and 7 bases from J; junction bases left unmatched: 9. Germline-derived CDR1 and CDR2 are MNHEY and SVGAGI. This CDR3 contains 15 residues. The CDR3 DNA is TGTGCCAGCAGTTTCGCCGGGACTAGCGGCGTAGAGCAGTACTTC. This sequence encodes CASSFAGTSGVEQYF.

This clonotype was recorded many times. The CDR3 DNA is TGTGCCAGCAGCAGGTGGGGGGAGACCCAGTACTTC. As protein: CASSRWGETQYF. The rearrangement uses TRBV6-5 and TRBJ2-5; D is perhaps TRBD1 or TRBD2 (5 bases each). CDR3 size: 12 residues. Germline assignment: CDR1 MNHEY and CDR2 SVGAGI. V was pared by 6 bases and J by 5 bases, with 10 bases between.

CDR3 protein: CASSQERPSGGKDTQYF. CDR3 nucleotides: TGTGCCAGCAGCCAAGAGCGGCCTAGCGGGGGGAAAGATACGCAGTATTTT. The rearrangement links TRBV4-2 to TRBJ2-3, with TRBD2 matching over 11 bases. The ends lost 0 bases at V and 5 bases at J; junction bases unmatched: 7. The CDR3 runs to 17 residues. Germline assignment: CDR1 LGHNA and CDR2 YNFKEQ.

The V and J genes are TRBV15 and TRBJ2-5, with D unresolved. This CDR3 spans 12 amino acids. Germline lookup yields CDR1 LNHNV and CDR2 YYDKDF (reference sequence). V was cut by 5 bases and J by 7 bases, with 11 bases left in between. CDR3 sequence (DNA): TGTGCCACCAGCCCCCGTACTGGGACCCAGTACTTC. Protein product: CATSPRTGTQYF.

The rearrangement links TRBV21-1 to TRBJ2-3; the table gives TRBD2 as D, unverified against the DNA. TRBV21-1 constitutes a pseudogene. The CDR3 totals 16 residues. The CDR3 protein is CASSKEGGRRSDTQYF. Here the CDR3 DNA reads TGTGCCAGCAGCAAAGAGGGCGGGAGGCGGTCAGATACGCAGTATTTT.

The chain combines TRBV9 with TRBJ2-1, with D tentatively TRBD2 (5 bases). Germline CDR1 is SGDLS and CDR2 is YYNGEE. CDR3 length equals 14 residues. Trimming took off 4 bases at V and 8 bases at J, with 16 bases between the two ends. In DNA, the CDR3 is TGTGCCAGCAGCCCAGCCAGAGGGTGGGATGAGCAGTTCTTC. Translation gives CASSPARGWDEQFF.

This sequence joins TRBV7-9 and TRBJ2-7; tentatively, D is TRBD1 (5 bases). Germline V gene sequence: CDR1 SEHNR, CDR2 FQNEAQ (reference sequence). This CDR3 is built from 14 residues. Deletions cut 1 base from V and 5 bases from J, with 12 bases between. CDR3 sequence: CASSLEGAGDEQYF. CDR3 in DNA: TGTGCCAGCAGCTTAGAAGGGGCTGGCGACGAGCAGTACTTC.

The V and J genes are TRBV20-1 and TRBJ1-1; D is perhaps TRBD1 (6 bases). Trimming shortened V by 4 bases and J by 0 bases, and 12 bases separated the two germline ends. CDR1 is DFQATT and CDR2 is SNEGSKA in the germline V gene (reference sequence). The CDR3 has 14 residues. Here the CDR3 DNA reads TGCAGTGCTAAATACAGGGCCATGAACACTGAAGCTTTCTTT. Its translation: CSAKYRAMNTEAFF.

V and J are TRBV3-1 and TRBJ2-3; TRBD2 agrees at 7 bases. The CDR3 spans 13 residues. V was pared by 5 bases and J by 4 bases, with 3 bases of the junction left unmatched. CDR1 is LGHDT, CDR2 YNNKEL, per germline (reference sequence). The CDR3 here is CASSARGADTQYF. The CDR3 nucleotides are TGTGCCAGCAGCGCCCGGGGGGCAGATACGCAGTATTTT.

By proportion, this clonotype is medium-sized. CDR3 loop: CASSLVLTDYEQYF. The CDR3 DNA sequence: TGTGCCAGCAGCTTAGTTTTAACAGACTACGAGCAGTACTTC. The chain joins TRBV7-9 to TRBJ2-7; D remains ambiguous. This CDR3 has 14 residues. V dropped 1 base and J dropped 3 bases, with 10 bases sitting between them. Germline V lookup: CDR1 SEHNR, CDR2 FQNEAQ (reference sequence).

There are many counts of this clonotype. This rearrangement joins TRBV7-2 to TRBJ2-3, with TRBD1 matching 8 bases. The CDR3 is made up of 16 amino acids. V lost 4 bases, J lost 5 bases, and 11 bases stayed unmatched. Germline-derived CDR1 and CDR2 are SGHTA and FQGNSA. CDR3 protein: CASSSARTGSGDTQYF. The CDR3 nucleotides read TGTGCCAGCAGCTCCGCGAGGACAGGGAGCGGAGATACGCAGTATTTT.

This clonotype was recorded a few times. The rearrangement uses TRBV5-1 and TRBJ2-7; D is perhaps TRBD1 or TRBD2 (5 bases each). Trimming pared 0 bases from V and 5 bases from J, leaving 21 bases between. Germline CDR1 SGHRS, CDR2 YFSETQ. The CDR3 runs to 17 residues. The CDR3 region is CASSLVGPPIEVDEQYF. The CDR3 DNA reads TGCGCCAGCAGCTTGGTGGGACCCCCCATAGAGGTTGACGAGCAGTACTTC. The full variable domain, completed using reference TRBV5-1 and TRBJ2-7, is KAGVTQTPRYLIKTRGQQVTLSCSPISGHRSVSWYQQTPGQGLQFLFEYFSETQRNKGNFPGRFSGRQFSNSRSEMNVSTLELGDSALYLCASSLVGPPIEVDEQYFGPGTRLTVT.

The chain is built from TRBV9 and TRBJ1-2; D possibly corresponds to TRBD1 (5 bases). This CDR3 spans 14 amino acids. V was cut by 0 bases and J by 4 bases, with 10 bases left in between. Germline CDR1 reads SGDLS; CDR2 reads YYNGEE. CDR3 protein: CASSVGGSGYGYTF. The CDR3 DNA reads as TGTGCCAGCAGCGTAGGGGGGAGTGGCTATGGCTACACCTTC. The full variable domain, its missing parts supplied by reference TRBV9 and TRBJ1-2, is DSGVTQTPKHLITATGQRVTLRCSPRSGDLSVYWYQQSLDQGLQFLIQYYNGEERAKGNILERFSAQQFPDLHSELNLSSLELGDSALYFCASSVGGSGYGYTFGSGTRLTVV.

In its sample, this clonotype was seen a few times. The chain employs TRBV29-1 and TRBJ1-2; D gene uncertain. Trimming cost V 5 bases and J 5 bases, with 0 bases left between them. The CDR3 runs to 8 residues. Germline V gives CDR1 SQVTM, CDR2 ANQGSEA. CDR3 loop: CSVYGYTF. CDR3 bases: TGCAGCGTTTATGGCTACACCTTC. Supplemented by reference TRBV29-1 and TRBJ1-2, the full variable domain reads SAVISQKPSRDICQRGTSLTIQCQVDSQVTMMFWYRQQPGQSLTLIATANQGSEATYESGFVIDKFPISRPNLTFSTLTVSNMSPEDSSIYLCSVYGYTFGSGTRLTVV.